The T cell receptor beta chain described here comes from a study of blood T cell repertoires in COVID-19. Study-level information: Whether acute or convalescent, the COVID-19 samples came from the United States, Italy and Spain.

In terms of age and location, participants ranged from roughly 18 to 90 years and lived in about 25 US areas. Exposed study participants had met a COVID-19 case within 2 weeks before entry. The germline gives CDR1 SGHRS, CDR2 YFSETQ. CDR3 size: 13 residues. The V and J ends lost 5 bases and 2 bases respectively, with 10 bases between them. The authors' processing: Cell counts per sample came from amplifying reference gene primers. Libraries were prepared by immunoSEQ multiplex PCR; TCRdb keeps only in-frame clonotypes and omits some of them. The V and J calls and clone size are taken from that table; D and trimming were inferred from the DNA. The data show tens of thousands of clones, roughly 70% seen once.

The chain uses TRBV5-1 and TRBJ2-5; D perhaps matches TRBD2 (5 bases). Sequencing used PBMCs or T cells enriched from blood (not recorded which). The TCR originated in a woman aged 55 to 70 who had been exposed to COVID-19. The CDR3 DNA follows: TGCGCCAGCAGAGTTGGCGGGCAAGAGACCCAGTACTTC. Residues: CASRVGGQETQYF.